This TCR beta chain was documented in a study of T cell repertoires in cytomegalovirus infection. This clonotype was observed many times. This CDR3 is built from 17 residues. With V trimmed by 4 bases and J by 4 bases, 12 bases remained unmatched. Germline loops: CDR1 SGHVS, CDR2 FQNEAQ. TCRdb processed the reads anew with MiXCR; each CDR3 protein has one entry. The repertoire holds almost 500,000 distinct CDR3 sequences, with 10% to 12% as singletons. The chain employs TRBV7-8 and TRBJ2-2; 7 positions agree with TRBD1. Material: PBMCs. The receptor was derived from a human donor in good health (CMV status not recorded). Some clones in this sample may be carry-over from other donors' samples. The CDR3 protein is CASSSTAQGVGTGELFF. CDR3 DNA: TGTGCCAGCAGCTCGACCGCTCAGGGGGTAGGCACCGGGGAGCTGTTTTTT.